The 5 T cell receptor beta chains below all came from one sample that was sequenced in a study of CD8 T cells in ankylosing spondylitis. TCRdb fed the 5' RACE reads into MiXCR, producing one record per CDR3 protein. Of 150,000 to 200,000 distinct CDR3 sequences listed, over 10% are singletons. Material for sequencing was blood, either unsorted or a sorted T cell fraction (not recorded which). All receptors derive from a female donor with ankylosing spondylitis or in good health (not recorded which).

The chain is built from TRBV7-9 and TRBJ2-5, with unresolved D. The CDR3 has 14 residues. CDR1 and CDR2 (germline): SEHNR, FQNEAQ (reference sequence). Trimming shortened V by 4 bases and J by 3 bases, and 12 bases separated the two germline ends. CDR3: CASSSLEYEETQYF. The CDR3, as DNA: TGTGCCAGCAGCTCTTTGGAATATGAAGAGACCCAGTACTTC.

This clonotype has a count of ten or more. The chain uses TRBV5-1 and TRBJ1-3, with 7 positions matching TRBD1. Germline V gene sequence: CDR1 SGHRS, CDR2 YFSETQ. Unmatched junction bases numbered 10, after V lost 4 bases and J lost 9 bases. The CDR3 has 14 residues. The CDR3 DNA sequence: TGCGCCAGCAGCGACGGACAGGTCGAGGGCACCATATATTTT. Residues: CASSDGQVEGTIYF.

The chain employs TRBV14 and TRBJ2-2; possible D gene TRBD2, 5 bases. Trimming left V 5 bases short and J 2 bases short, with 9 bases between. The CDR3 sequence is 14 residues long. From germline, CDR1 is SGHDN and CDR2 FVKESK. CDR3 coding DNA: TGTGCCAGCAGCAGGACTTTTAACACCGGGGAGCTGTTTTTT. Translation: CASSRTFNTGELFF.

This clonotype was recorded a few times. This chain uses TRBV6-2 or TRBV6-3 with TRBJ1-2; 7 positions agree with TRBD1. Per germline, CDR1 MNHEY and CDR2 SVGEGT. V lost 6 bases, J lost 11 bases, and 18 bases stayed unmatched. The CDR3 contains 15 residues. CDR3 sequence: CASSEHPGTVAWYTF. DNA of the CDR3: TGTGCCAGCAGCGAACATCCCGGGACAGTGGCATGGTACACCTTC.

The rearrangement joins TRBV20-1 to TRBJ2-3; D may match TRBD1 or TRBD2 (5 bases each). The germline gives CDR1 DFQATT, CDR2 SNEGSKA (reference sequence). The CDR3 contains 14 residues. The V end was cut by 8 bases, the J end by 4 bases, with 19 bases between. The CDR3 bases are TGCAGTACTCTAACCGGGGCAATCCCAGATACGCAGTATTTT. It specifies CSTLTGAIPDTQYF.